Listed below are T cell receptor beta chains from one sample, sequenced in a study of control samples from healthy donors and cancer patients. The method was immunoSEQ multiplex PCR; TCRdb's version includes in-frame clones alone and lacks a portion of them. The top ten hold approximately 2.3% of the sample, which has 55,000 to 85,000 clones, more than 70% seen once. The sequencing sample was made of PBMCs. These receptors were taken from a woman in her forties or fifties with head and neck cancer. Both conserved end residues are part of each CDR3. Each record gives: CDR3 protein, CDR3 DNA, clone size, V gene, D gene, J gene. D genes are given only for firm matches. A row's size may be missing; if present it is once, few, many or a size class.

CASSPGLREETQYF TGTGCCAGCTCACCAGGCCTTCGGGAAGAGACCCAGTACTTC . TRBV18 . TRBJ2-5
CASSPGPVVNTEAFF TGTGCCAGCAGCCCCGGACCGGTGGTGAACACTGAAGCTTTCTTT . TRBV6-6 . TRBJ1-1
CARSFLGFGLYEQYF TGTGCCAGAAGCTTTCTGGGTTTCGGGCTCTACGAGCAGTACTTC . TRBV5-3 . TRBJ2-7
CASRHRDRPYEQYF TGCGCCAGCAGGCACCGGGACAGGCCCTACGAGCAGTACTTC . TRBV5-1 TRBD1 TRBJ2-7
CASSGRLRNTEAFF TGTGCCAGCAGTGGGAGGCTCAGGAACACTGAAGCTTTCTTT . TRBV2 . TRBJ1-1
CASSPRLAGGQFF TGTGCCAGCAGCCCCCGACTAGCGGGGGGACAGTTCTTC . TRBV3-1/TRBV3-2 TRBD2 TRBJ2-1
CASSLRGTDEKLFF TGTGCCAGCAGCCTCCGAGGGACAGATGAAAAACTGTTTTTT . TRBV3-1/TRBV3-2 TRBD1 TRBJ1-4
CASSIASGGANEQFF TGTGCCAGTAGTATCGCCAGCGGGGGGGCAAATGAGCAGTTCTTC . TRBV19 TRBD2 TRBJ2-1
CASSLLQGPAETQYF TGCGCCAGCAGCCTATTACAGGGACCAGCAGAGACCCAGTACTTC . TRBV5-1 . TRBJ2-5
CASSETRLTDTQYF TGTGCCAGCAGCGAGACCAGACTCACAGATACGCAGTATTTT few TRBV7-2 . TRBJ2-3
CASSEEARGYNEQFF TGTGCCAGCAGCGAGGAGGCCCGGGGTTACAATGAGCAGTTCTTC . TRBV11-3 . TRBJ2-1
CASSSLAGARETQYF TGTGCCAGCAGTTCCCTAGCGGGGGCTCGAGAGACCCAGTACTTC . TRBV6-2/TRBV6-3 TRBD2 TRBJ2-5
CASSISSSPLHF TGTGCCAGTAGTATATCAAGCTCACCCCTCCACTTT few TRBV19 . TRBJ1-6
CAWSVLGPDGYTF TGTGCCTGGAGTGTTTTGGGTCCTGATGGCTACACCTTC . TRBV30 . TRBJ1-2
CPPTPGGEGWNQPQHF TGCCCCCCCACCCCGGGGGGGGAGGGATGGAATCAGCCCCAGCATTTT . TRBV21-1 . TRBJ1-5